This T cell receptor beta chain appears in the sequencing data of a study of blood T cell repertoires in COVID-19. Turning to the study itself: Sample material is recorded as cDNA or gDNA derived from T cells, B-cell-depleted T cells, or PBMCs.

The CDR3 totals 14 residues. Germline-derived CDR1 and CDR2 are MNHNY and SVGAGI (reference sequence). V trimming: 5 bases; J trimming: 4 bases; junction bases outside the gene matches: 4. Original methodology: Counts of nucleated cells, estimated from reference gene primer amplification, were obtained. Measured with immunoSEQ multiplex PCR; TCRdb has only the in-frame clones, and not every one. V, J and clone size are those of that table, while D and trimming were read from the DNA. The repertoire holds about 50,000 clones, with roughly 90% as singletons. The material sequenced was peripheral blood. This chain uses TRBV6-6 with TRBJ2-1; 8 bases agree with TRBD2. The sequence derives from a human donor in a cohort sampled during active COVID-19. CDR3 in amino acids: CASSRGGNYNEQFF. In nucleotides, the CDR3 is TGTGCCAGCAGTCGCGGGGGGAATTACAATGAGCAGTTCTTC.